The 8 T cell receptor beta chains given below trace back to one sample, sequenced in a study of early T cells in non-severe SARS-CoV-2 infection. TCRdb redid the calling of the 5' RACE reads with MiXCR, one entry per CDR3 protein. Seen here are about 83,000 distinct CDR3 sequences, under 11% observed once, and the top ten hold over 7%. Sequencing was performed on whole blood, taken at baseline. The receptors were gathered from an adult who was a healthcare worker with PCR-confirmed SARS-CoV-2 infection or an uninfected control (not recorded which).

This clonotype was observed at least ten times. The rearrangement links TRBV11-2 to TRBJ2-2; D is uncertain. The V gene's germline CDR1 is SGHAT and CDR2 FQNNGV. Trimming left V 5 bases short and J 1 base short, with 5 bases between. The length of the CDR3 is 13 residues. CDR3 in DNA: TGTGCCAGCAGCGGGGAGAACACCGGGGAGCTGTTTTTT. Its protein is CASSGENTGELFF.

This clonotype occurred many times. V is TRBV12-3 or TRBV12-4 and J is TRBJ1-2; D is possibly TRBD1 (6 bases). Trimming cost V 6 bases and J 4 bases, with 18 bases left between them. This CDR3 contains 15 residues. The CDR3 reads CASSQDRPRSYGYTF. CDR3 sequence (DNA): TGTGCCAGCAGCCAAGACAGGCCTCGCTCCTATGGCTACACCTTC.

This clonotype was observed at least ten times. The chain joins TRBV7-3 to TRBJ2-1, with D perhaps matching TRBD2 (6 bases). This CDR3 is 15 amino acids long. Germline V gene data show CDR1 as SGHTA and CDR2 as FQGTGA. Trimming removed 1 base from V and 6 bases from J, with 13 bases in between. CDR3 sequence (DNA): TGTGCCAGCAGCTTAAACGCCGAGGGAGGCAATGAGCAGTTCTTC. Its translation: CASSLNAEGGNEQFF.

This clonotype has a handful of counts. This rearrangement joins TRBV27 to TRBJ1-2; possibly TRBD1 for D (6 bases). The CDR3 covers 15 residues. Deletions cut 7 bases from V and 4 bases from J, with 19 bases between. Germline loops: CDR1 MNHEY, CDR2 SMNVEV (reference sequence). The CDR3 sequence: CASTPAGGLGYGYTF. CDR3 coding DNA: TGTGCCAGCACCCCCGCCGGGGGGCTAGGCTATGGCTACACCTTC.

This clonotype was counted at least ten times. The chain joins TRBV28 to TRBJ2-7; 7 bases match TRBD1. Trimming at V came to 2 bases and at J to 5 bases, leaving 6 bases not matched to a gene. This CDR3 comprises 14 residues. Germline values: CDR1 MDHEN, CDR2 SYDVKM. CDR3 sequence reads: CASSLDRETDEQYF. CDR3 nucleotides: TGTGCCAGCAGTTTAGACAGGGAGACAGACGAGCAGTACTTC. Filled out from reference TRBV28 and TRBJ2-7, the complete variable domain reads DVKVTQSSRYLVKRTGEKVFLECVQDMDHENMFWYRQDPGLGLRLIYFSYDVKMKEKGDIPEGYSVSREKKERFSLILESASTNQTSMYLCASSLDRETDEQYFGPGTRLTVT.

This clonotype was observed a few times. The rearrangement joins TRBV7-2 to TRBJ2-1; the D is unclear. The CDR3 spans 12 residues. Trimming took off 5 bases at V and 8 bases at J, with 10 bases between the two ends. In germline, CDR1 is SGHTA, CDR2 FQGNSA. As DNA, the CDR3 is TGTGCCAGCAGCGGAGAACCCCATGAGCAGTTCTTC. This sequence encodes CASSGEPHEQFF.

This clonotype was counted ten times or more. The chain recombines TRBV7-2 with TRBJ2-7, with D unclear. The germline V and J ends were trimmed by 5 bases and 4 bases, with 18 bases remaining between them. CDR3 length: 15 residues. Germline assignment: CDR1 SGHTA and CDR2 FQGNSA. The CDR3 reads CASSHPHTNLYEQYF. CDR3 bases: TGTGCCAGCAGCCACCCCCACACGAACCTTTACGAGCAGTACTTC.

V usage is TRBV20-1 and J usage is TRBJ2-5; D is ambiguous. From germline, CDR1 is DFQATT and CDR2 SNEGSKA (reference sequence). With 0 bases removed from V and 6 bases from J, the gap between germline ends came to 8 bases. The CDR3 sequence is 12 residues long. The chain's CDR3 is CSARDLRQTQYF. The CDR3, as DNA: TGCAGTGCTAGAGATCTTAGGCAGACCCAGTACTTC.